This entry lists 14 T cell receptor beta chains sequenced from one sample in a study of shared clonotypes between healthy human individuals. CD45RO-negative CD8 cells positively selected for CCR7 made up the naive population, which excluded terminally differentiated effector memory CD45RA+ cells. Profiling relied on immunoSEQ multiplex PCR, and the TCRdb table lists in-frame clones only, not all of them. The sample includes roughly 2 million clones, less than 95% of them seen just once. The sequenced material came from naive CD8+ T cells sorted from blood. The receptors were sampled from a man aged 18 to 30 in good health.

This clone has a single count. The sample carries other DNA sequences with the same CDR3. The CDR3, as DNA: TGTGCCAGCAGTATAGCGGGAGAGACCTACGAGCAGTACTTC. Translated: CASSIAGETYEQYF. The V call is TRBV2, the J call TRBJ2-7; 9 nucleotides match TRBD2. The germline V gene encodes CDR1 SNHLY and CDR2 FYNNEI. CDR3 length: 14 residues. After removal of 5 bases from V and 2 bases from J, the junction contained 4 bases not matched to a gene. The whole variable domain, filled in from reference TRBV2 and TRBJ2-7, reads EPEVTQTPSHQVTQMGQEVILRCVPISNHLYFYWYRQILGQKVEFLVSFYNNEISEKSEIFDDQFSVERPDGSNFTLKIRSTKLEDSAMYFCASSIAGETYEQYFGPGTRLTVT.

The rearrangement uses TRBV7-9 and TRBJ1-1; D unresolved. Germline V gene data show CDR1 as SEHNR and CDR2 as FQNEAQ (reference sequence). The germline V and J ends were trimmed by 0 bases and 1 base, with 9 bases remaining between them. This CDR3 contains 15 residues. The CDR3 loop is CASSLADTWNTEAFF. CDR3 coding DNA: TGTGCCAGCAGCTTAGCCGACACCTGGAACACTGAAGCTTTCTTT.

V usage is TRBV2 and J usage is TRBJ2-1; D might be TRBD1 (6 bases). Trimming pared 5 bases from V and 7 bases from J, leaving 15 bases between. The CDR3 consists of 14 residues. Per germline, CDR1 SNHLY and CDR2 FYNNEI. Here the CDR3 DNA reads TGTGCCAGCAGTTGGCCAGGGGTCCGGAATGAGCAGTTCTTC. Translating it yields CASSWPGVRNEQFF.

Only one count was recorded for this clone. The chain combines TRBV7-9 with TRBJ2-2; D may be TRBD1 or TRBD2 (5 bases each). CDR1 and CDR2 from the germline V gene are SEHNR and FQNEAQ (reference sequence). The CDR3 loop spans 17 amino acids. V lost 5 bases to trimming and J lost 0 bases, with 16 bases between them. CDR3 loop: CASSPTLGETNTGELFF. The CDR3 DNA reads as TGTGCCAGCAGCCCTACGCTAGGGGAGACGAACACCGGGGAGCTGTTTTTT.

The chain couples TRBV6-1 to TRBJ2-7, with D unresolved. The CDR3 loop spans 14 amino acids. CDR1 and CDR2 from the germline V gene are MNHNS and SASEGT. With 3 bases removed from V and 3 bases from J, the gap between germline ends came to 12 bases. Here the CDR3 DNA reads TGTGCCAGCAGTGAGGGCCTAGTGCTCTACGAGCAGTACTTC. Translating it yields CASSEGLVLYEQYF.

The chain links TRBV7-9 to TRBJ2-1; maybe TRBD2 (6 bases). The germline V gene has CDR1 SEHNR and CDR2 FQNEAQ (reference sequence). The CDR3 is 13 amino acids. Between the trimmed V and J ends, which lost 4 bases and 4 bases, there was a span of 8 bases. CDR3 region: CASSYAGYNEQFF. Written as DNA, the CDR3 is TGTGCCAGCAGCTATGCGGGGTACAATGAGCAGTTCTTC. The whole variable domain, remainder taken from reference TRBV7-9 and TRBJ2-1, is DTGVSQNPRHKITKRGQNVTFRCDPISEHNRLYWYRQTLGQGPEFLTYFQNEAQLEKSRLLSDRFSAERPKGSFSTLEIQRTEQGDSAMYLCASSYAGYNEQFFGPGTRLTVL.

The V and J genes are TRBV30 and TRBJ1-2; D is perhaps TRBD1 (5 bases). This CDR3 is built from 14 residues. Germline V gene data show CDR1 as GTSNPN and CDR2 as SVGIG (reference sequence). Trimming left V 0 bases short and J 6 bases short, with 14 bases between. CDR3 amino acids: CAWSVGVSPHGYTF. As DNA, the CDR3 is TGTGCCTGGAGTGTAGGGGTTTCCCCTCATGGCTACACCTTC.

The chain's CDR3 is CASSYSIRSMNTEAFF. The CDR3, as DNA: TGTGCCAGCAGTTACTCGATTAGGTCCATGAACACTGAAGCTTTCTTT. The chain couples TRBV6-5 to TRBJ1-1; D unresolved. V gave up 0 bases and J gave up 0 bases, with 11 bases separating them. Germline loops: CDR1 MNHEY, CDR2 SVGAGI. This CDR3 has 16 residues.

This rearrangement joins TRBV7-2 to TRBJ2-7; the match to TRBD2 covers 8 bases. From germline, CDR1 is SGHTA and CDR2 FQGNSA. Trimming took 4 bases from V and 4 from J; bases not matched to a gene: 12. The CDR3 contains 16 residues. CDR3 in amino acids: CASSYYAGGRPYEQYF. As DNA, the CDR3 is TGTGCCAGCAGCTACTATGCGGGCGGGAGGCCTTACGAGCAGTACTTC.

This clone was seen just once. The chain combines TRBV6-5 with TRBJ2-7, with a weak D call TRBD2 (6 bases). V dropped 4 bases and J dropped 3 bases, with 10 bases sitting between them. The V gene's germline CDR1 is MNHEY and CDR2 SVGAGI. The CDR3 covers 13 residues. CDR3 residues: CASSLSSDYEQYF. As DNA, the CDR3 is TGTGCCAGCAGTTTGTCTAGCGACTACGAGCAGTACTTC.

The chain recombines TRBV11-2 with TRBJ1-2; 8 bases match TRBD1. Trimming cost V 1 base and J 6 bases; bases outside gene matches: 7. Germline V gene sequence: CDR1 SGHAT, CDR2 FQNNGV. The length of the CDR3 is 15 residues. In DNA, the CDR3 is TGTGCCAGCAGCTTAGCGGACAGGGTGAAGGATGGCTACACCTTC. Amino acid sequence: CASSLADRVKDGYTF.

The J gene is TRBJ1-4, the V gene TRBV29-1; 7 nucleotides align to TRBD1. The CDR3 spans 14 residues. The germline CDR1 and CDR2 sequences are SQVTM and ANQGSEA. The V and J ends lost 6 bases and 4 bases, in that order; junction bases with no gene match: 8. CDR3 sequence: CSVQGGSLNEKLFF. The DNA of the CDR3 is TGCAGCGTACAAGGGGGCAGCCTTAATGAAAAACTGTTTTTT. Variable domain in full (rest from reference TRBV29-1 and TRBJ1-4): SAVISQKPSRDICQRGTSLTIQCQVDSQVTMMFWYRQQPGQSLTLIATANQGSEATYESGFVIDKFPISRPNLTFSTLTVSNMSPEDSSIYLCSVQGGSLNEKLFFGSGTQLSVL.

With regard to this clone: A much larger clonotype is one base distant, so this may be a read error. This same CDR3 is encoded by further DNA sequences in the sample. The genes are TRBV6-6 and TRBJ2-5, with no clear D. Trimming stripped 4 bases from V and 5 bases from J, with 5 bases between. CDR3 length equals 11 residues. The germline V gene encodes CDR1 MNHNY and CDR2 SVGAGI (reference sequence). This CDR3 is CASSLGETQYF. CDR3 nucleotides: TGTGCCAGCAGTTTGGGGGAGACCCAGTACTTC.

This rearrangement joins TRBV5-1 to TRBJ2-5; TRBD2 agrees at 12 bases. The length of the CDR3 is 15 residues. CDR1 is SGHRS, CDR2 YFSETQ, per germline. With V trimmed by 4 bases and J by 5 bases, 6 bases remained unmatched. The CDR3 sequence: CASSASTSGSETQYF. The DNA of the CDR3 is TGCGCCAGCAGCGCCTCGACTAGCGGGAGTGAGACCCAGTACTTC.